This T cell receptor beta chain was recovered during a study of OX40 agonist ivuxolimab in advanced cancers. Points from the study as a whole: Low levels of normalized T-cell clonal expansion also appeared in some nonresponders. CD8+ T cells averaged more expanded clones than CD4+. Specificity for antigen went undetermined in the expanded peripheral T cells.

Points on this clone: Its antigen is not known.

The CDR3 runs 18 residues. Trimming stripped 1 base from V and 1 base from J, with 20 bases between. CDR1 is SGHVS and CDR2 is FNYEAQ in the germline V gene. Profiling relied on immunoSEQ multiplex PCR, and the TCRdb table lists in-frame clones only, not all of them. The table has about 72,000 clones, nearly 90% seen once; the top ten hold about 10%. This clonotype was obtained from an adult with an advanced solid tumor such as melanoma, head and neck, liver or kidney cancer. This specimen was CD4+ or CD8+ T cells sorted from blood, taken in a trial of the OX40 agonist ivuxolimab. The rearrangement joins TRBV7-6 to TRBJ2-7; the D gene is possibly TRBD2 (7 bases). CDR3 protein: CASSLVSGGAGTSYEQYF. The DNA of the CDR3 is TGTGCCAGCAGCTTAGTCTCGGGGGGTGCGGGGACATCCTACGAGCAGTACTTC.